The next 11 T cell receptor beta chains were all read from a single sample in a study of response to subunit inactivated influenza vaccine. Each CDR3 protein is one row after TCRdb ran MiXCR on the RT-PCR reads. The sample lists 550,000 to 600,000 distinct CDR3 sequences, 10% to 15% occurring once. The sample consisted of PBMCs from blood, taken on the day of vaccination. The source is a man aged 50-59 years who received an inactivated influenza vaccine.

At least ten counts were recorded for this clonotype. This chain links TRBV20-1 with TRBJ2-1, with D unresolved. This CDR3 comprises 15 residues. CDR1 is DFQATT and CDR2 is SNEGSKA in the germline V gene (reference sequence). Deletions cut 2 bases from V and 9 bases from J, with 20 bases between. The CDR3 DNA is TGCAGTGCTAGAAGACTGCTAGAGTCGTTTGGTGAGCAGTTCTTC. Translated: CSARRLLESFGEQFF.

This clonotype was seen only a few times. The gene calls are TRBV12-3 or TRBV12-4 and TRBJ2-3; D unresolved. V was trimmed by 3 bases and J by 0 bases, leaving 7 bases between them. This CDR3 comprises 14 residues. For the CDR3, the DNA is TGTGCCAGCAGTTTTTTCGAGAGCACAGATACGCAGTATTTT. Its translation is CASSFFESTDTQYF.

This clonotype was found a few times. The V and J genes are TRBV5-1 and TRBJ2-1, with 9 bases matching TRBD1. The CDR3 has 15 residues. V lost 3 bases to trimming and J lost 7 bases; unmatched junction nucleotides: 8. Germline-derived CDR1 and CDR2 are SGHRS and YFSETQ. The CDR3 sequence is CASSYGQGRLNEQFF. The CDR3 DNA reads as TGCGCCAGCAGCTACGGACAGGGGAGATTGAATGAGCAGTTCTTC.

This clonotype was detected many times. The chain carries TRBV7-9 and TRBJ2-3; TRBD2 aligns across 11 bases. Trimming took 5 bases from V and 0 from J; bases not matched to a gene: 4. Germline V gene lookup returns CDR1 SEHNR and CDR2 FQNEAQ (reference sequence). The CDR3 covers 16 residues. The CDR3 spells CASSGPSGRSTDTQYF. The CDR3 region has the DNA TGTGCCAGCAGCGGTCCTAGCGGGAGGAGCACAGATACGCAGTATTTT.

The table lists this clonotype with a few counts. This chain links TRBV12-3 or TRBV12-4 with TRBJ2-5, with D unclear. V lost 5 bases to trimming and J lost 3 bases, with 7 bases between them. The CDR3 contains 12 residues. The DNA of the CDR3 is TGTGCCAGCAGTCTTTCCGAAGAGACCCAGTACTTC. It yields the protein CASSLSEETQYF.

The CDR3 DNA is TGCAGTGCTTTCGGGGGGGCAACCTACAATGAGCAGTTCTTC. Translation gives CSAFGGATYNEQFF. The chain links TRBV20-1 to TRBJ2-1; 8 bases fit TRBD2. Germline V gene data show CDR1 as DFQATT and CDR2 as SNEGSKA (reference sequence). The ends lost 5 bases at V and 2 bases at J; junction bases unmatched: 5. The CDR3 runs to 14 residues.

The chain carries TRBV10-3 and TRBJ2-7; 9 bases agree with TRBD2. The trim removed 3 bases at V and 0 bases at J, leaving 0 bases unmatched. This CDR3 spans 14 amino acids. Germline-derived CDR1 and CDR2 are ENHRY and SYGVKD. The CDR3 coding sequence is TGTGCCATCAGTGATAGCGGGAGCTCCTACGAGCAGTACTTC. Protein sequence: CAISDSGSSYEQYF.

The chain uses TRBV4-1 and TRBJ1-5; D is unclear. CDR3 size: 15 residues. The ends were cut back, 2 bases at V and 0 bases at J, with 8 bases in the middle. The germline V gene has CDR1 MGHRA and CDR2 YSYEKL. In DNA form, the CDR3 reads TGCGCCAGCAGCCAATATCAAGATAGCAATCAGCCCCAGCATTTT. Translation gives CASSQYQDSNQPQHF.

This chain links TRBV2 with TRBJ2-5, with D tentatively TRBD1 (6 bases). Germline-derived CDR1 and CDR2 are SNHLY and FYNNEI. V was shortened by 5 bases and J by 3 bases, with 7 bases between the two germline ends. The CDR3 extends over 12 amino acids. The CDR3 DNA reads TGTGCCAGCAGTTGGACAGAAGAGACCCAGTACTTC. It codes for CASSWTEETQYF.

The chain combines TRBV7-8 with TRBJ1-6; D call uncertain. Germline V lookup: CDR1 SGHVS, CDR2 FQNEAQ. The CDR3 spans 16 residues. The germline V and J ends were trimmed by 7 bases and 7 bases, with 20 bases remaining between them. CDR3 DNA sequence: TGTGCCAGCACGTGGGAGGCGCGAAGATCGAATTCACCCCTCCACTTT. Encoded protein: CASTWEARRSNSPLHF.

This clonotype was detected only a few times. The genes are TRBV5-8 and TRBJ2-1; 13 bases match TRBD2. This CDR3 region has 17 residues. Germline-derived CDR1 and CDR2 are SGHTS and YDEGEE. V shed 5 bases, J shed 3 bases, and the junction held 8 bases outside the gene matches. The CDR3, as DNA: TGTGCCAGCAGTTCGACTAGCGGGGGGTCATACTACAATGAGCAGTTCTTC. Translating it yields CASSSTSGGSYYNEQFF.